This is a list of T cell receptor beta chains from one sample in a study of cytotoxic CD8 clonotypes in ibrutinib-treated CLL. The method was immunoSEQ multiplex PCR; TCRdb's version includes in-frame clones alone and lacks a portion of them. The data contain 8,500 to 13,000 clones, about four fifths of them seen just once; the ten biggest clones take up about 16%. The starting material was PBMCs, obtained at disease progression, from a patient treated with ibrutinib. The receptors stem from a human donor with chronic lymphocytic leukemia. Both conserved end residues are trimmed from each CDR3. A D gene is named only where the DNA matches it firmly. Expanded clones are given a class, and other clones once, few, many or no size at all.

clone size	V gene	J gene	D gene	CDR3 protein
-	TRBV30	TRBJ2-3	-	AWGYSPRQY
once	TRBV4-1	TRBJ1-4	-	ASSLRPGTVNEKLF
-	TRBV10-3	TRBJ2-7	-	AIRSGTAIYEQY
-	TRBV19	TRBJ2-1	TRBD2	ASSLGLASEQF
-	TRBV29-1	TRBJ1-5	-	SVGASNQPQH
-	TRBV5-1	TRBJ1-2	-	ASSSDGKWGYT
-	TRBV15	TRBJ1-3	-	ATSRLSGNTIY
-	TRBV29-1	TRBJ1-1	-	SVVWGWDTEAF
-	TRBV18	TRBJ2-3	-	ASSLLTHTDTQY
large	TRBV7-3	TRBJ2-2	TRBD1	ATRDRGNTGELF
once	TRBV18	TRBJ2-5	-	ASSPPRDTQETQY
-	TRBV19	TRBJ2-3	TRBD1	ASSIRQGADTQY
few	TRBV11-2	TRBJ2-2	TRBD1	ASSSRGRNTGELF
-	TRBV2	TRBJ2-7	-	ASIRDTDYEQY
-	TRBV7-2	TRBJ2-3	-	ASSLRLPPPMGTDTQY
-	TRBV4-1	TRBJ2-1	TRBD2	ASSHLAGGINEQF
once	TRBV5-1	TRBJ2-5	-	ASSLTGTQY
-	TRBV19	TRBJ2-1	TRBD2	ASSVGTIVHEQF
few	TRBV18	TRBJ1-5	TRBD1	ASSPTGQGQPQH
-	TRBV18	TRBJ2-1	-	ASSPVAGSNEQF
-	TRBV4-3	TRBJ2-7	-	ASSQVHRVGSYEQY
-	TRBV7-6	TRBJ2-7	TRBD1	ASSTPVTGDLAGYEQY
-	TRBV7-8	TRBJ2-7	-	ASSPSYEQY
-	TRBV10-1	TRBJ2-7	-	ATRMPPRILSYEQY
-	TRBV2	TRBJ1-2	-	ASIREAGATNYGYT
-	TRBV19	TRBJ1-2	-	ASSFNWHGYT
-	TRBV7-7	TRBJ2-2	-	ASSQDHTGELF
-	TRBV30	TRBJ2-3	-	AWRRSTDTQY
-	TRBV28	TRBJ2-7	TRBD2	ASSLTSGGGEQY
-	TRBV11-1	TRBJ2-2	-	ASSSHRDAITGELF
-	TRBV2	TRBJ2-7	-	ASSGSTALSYEQY
-	TRBV6-6	TRBJ2-3	-	ASSYLGSSDTQY
-	TRBV7-3	TRBJ2-2	-	ASSLIGGKNTGELF
-	TRBV27	TRBJ1-5	TRBD1	ASSPRGQGGAQPQH
-	TRBV11-2	TRBJ2-7	-	ASSLLPLYSYEQY
-	TRBV20-1	TRBJ2-7	TRBD2	SAGREDEQY
-	TRBV28	TRBJ2-6	-	ASSLEGGANVLT
-	TRBV7-6	TRBJ1-6	-	ASSLEGSSSPLH
-	TRBV9	TRBJ1-3	TRBD1	ASSASGTGRSGNTIY
-	TRBV4-1	TRBJ1-2	-	ASSLQHLGQVG
-	TRBV4-1	TRBJ2-1	TRBD2	ASSQDSGVRTHEQF
-	TRBV7-9	TRBJ2-7	-	ASSFPGLSYEQY
-	TRBV5-5	TRBJ1-5	-	ASSTWGSDTQH
-	TRBV6-5	TRBJ2-7	TRBD1	ASSYSRDRAYEQY
-	TRBV18	TRBJ2-1	TRBD2	ASSPGAGVEYNEQF
-	TRBV9	TRBJ2-2	TRBD2	ASSFSGGANTGELF
-	TRBV7-9	TRBJ2-2	TRBD2	ASGTSMNTGELF
once	TRBV5-4	TRBJ2-3	-	ASSLVSDDTQY
-	TRBV28	TRBJ2-2	-	ASSLGGGGATGELF